The 23 T cell receptor beta chains in this list originate from one sample, sequenced in a study of blood T cell repertoires in COVID-19. Sequencing used immunoSEQ multiplex PCR; TCRdb keeps in-frame clones, though not all of them. The data contain about 230,000 clones, about nine tenths of them singletons. Sequencing used PBMCs or T cells enriched from blood (not recorded which). All receptors come from a woman in her 30s with acute COVID-19.

This chain uses TRBV12-3 or TRBV12-4 with TRBJ1-1; no firm D call. Trimming left V 3 bases short and J 6 bases short, with 5 bases between. The CDR3 loop spans 11 amino acids. CDR3 residues: CASSFLAEAFF. The CDR3 DNA reads as TGTGCCAGCAGTTTCCTCGCTGAAGCTTTCTTT.

The chain couples TRBV20-1 to TRBJ2-1, with 7 bases identical to TRBD2. Trimming removed 3 bases from V and 0 bases from J; junction bases left unmatched: 11. The CDR3 runs 17 residues. Germline CDR1 is DFQATT and CDR2 is SNEGSKA (reference sequence). CDR3 DNA: TGCAGTGCTAGTGGGGGGGTCGGCCTGAGCTCCTACAATGAGCAGTTCTTC. Protein product: CSASGGVGLSSYNEQFF.

Concerning this clone itself: The same CDR3 is also encoded by other DNA sequences in this sample. The CDR3 sequence is CASSPAANYGYTF. CDR3 nucleotides: TGTGCCAGCTCACCAGCGGCGAACTATGGCTACACCTTC. J is TRBJ1-2 and V is TRBV18; D unresolved. This CDR3 spans 13 amino acids. V lost 2 bases to trimming and J lost 2 bases, with 6 bases between them. Germline V gives CDR1 KGHSH, CDR2 LQKENI.

The chain is built from TRBV30 and TRBJ2-5; TRBD2 agrees at 13 bases. Germline V gene lookup returns CDR1 GTSNPN and CDR2 SVGIG (reference sequence). The CDR3 loop spans 18 amino acids. The V segment lost 4 bases and the J segment 4 bases; nucleotides outside the gene matches: 15. CDR3 in DNA: TGTGCCTGGATGCGACTAGCGGGGGGTTCCCTCAGAGGAGAGACCCAGTACTTC. As protein: CAWMRLAGGSLRGETQYF.

The chain is built from TRBV19 and TRBJ1-1; no clear D gene. V lost 5 bases to trimming and J lost 1 base, with 11 bases between them. The CDR3 is 14 amino acids. Germline V gene data show CDR1 as LNHDA and CDR2 as SQIVND (reference sequence). The CDR3 region is CASSEGRENTEAFF. The DNA for the CDR3 is TGTGCCAGTAGTGAGGGAAGGGAGAACACTGAAGCTTTCTTT.

The CDR3 reads CASSLVADEKLFF. The CDR3 DNA reads as TGTGCCAGCAGCTTAGTAGCGGATGAAAAACTGTTTTTT. The chain uses TRBV7-2 and TRBJ1-4, with D unclear. Trimming took 1 base from V and 6 from J, leaving 6 bases between them. This CDR3 comprises 13 residues. Germline V gives CDR1 SGHTA, CDR2 FQGNSA.

The V gene is TRBV6-5, the J gene TRBJ1-4; possible D gene TRBD1, 6 bases. The CDR3 is made up of 15 amino acids. V was pared by 10 bases and J by 0 bases, with 15 bases between. Looked up from germline, CDR1 is MNHEY and CDR2 is SVGAGI. This CDR3 reads CATSQGRATNEKLFF. CDR3 bases: TGTGCCACTTCTCAGGGGAGAGCAACTAATGAAAAACTGTTTTTT.

The V gene is TRBV3-1 (or the pseudogene TRBV3-2), the J gene TRBJ2-2; 8 bases line up with TRBD2. The length of the CDR3 is 16 residues. Germline V gene sequence: CDR1 LGHDT, CDR2 YNNKEL (reference sequence). V gave up 3 bases and J gave up 3 bases; unmatched junction bases: 6. CDR3 protein: CASSQGREADTGELFF. CDR3 DNA sequence: TGTGCCAGCAGCCAGGGGCGGGAGGCGGACACCGGGGAGCTGTTTTTT.

V and J are TRBV6-5 and TRBJ1-1; no firm D call. V was clipped by 6 bases and J by 8 bases, with 19 bases between them. The CDR3 is 14 amino acids. CDR1 and CDR2 from the germline V gene are MNHEY and SVGAGI. The CDR3: CASSLGPASLEAFF. CDR3 sequence (DNA): TGTGCCAGCAGCCTGGGCCCAGCTTCTCTCGAAGCTTTCTTT.

The rearrangement joins TRBV9 to TRBJ2-5, with TRBD1 identical over 7 bases. V was clipped by 3 bases and J by 4 bases; unmatched bases: 15. The CDR3 extends over 17 amino acids. CDR1 is SGDLS, CDR2 YYNGEE, per germline. The CDR3 nucleotides read TGTGCCAGCAGCGCCACCCTCGACAGGGCAGGGATAGAGACCCAGTACTTC. Translating it yields CASSATLDRAGIETQYF. The whole variable domain, remainder taken from reference TRBV9 and TRBJ2-5, is DSGVTQTPKHLITATGQRVTLRCSPRSGDLSVYWYQQSLDQGLQFLIQYYNGEERAKGNILERFSAQQFPDLHSELNLSSLELGDSALYFCASSATLDRAGIETQYFGPGTRLLVL.

The rearrangement joins TRBV2 to TRBJ1-2; possible D gene TRBD1, 5 bases. V gave up 6 bases and J gave up 0 bases, with 5 bases separating them. CDR1 and CDR2 from the germline V gene are SNHLY and FYNNEI. There are 12 residues in the CDR3. The CDR3 DNA sequence: TGTGCCAGCAGGACAGCTAACTATGGCTACACCTTC. Translation: CASRTANYGYTF.

V usage is TRBV24-1 and J usage is TRBJ2-7, with TRBD1 as a possible D gene (6 bases). Trimming stripped 3 bases from V and 0 bases from J, with 14 bases between. The CDR3 extends over 16 amino acids. Germline loops: CDR1 KGHDR, CDR2 SFDVKD. The CDR3 DNA reads as TGTGCCACCAGTGATAGGGGGACAACTGACTCCTACGAGCAGTACTTC. Translation: CATSDRGTTDSYEQYF.

This chain joins TRBV7-9 and TRBJ1-4, with D hard to call. Deletions cut 4 bases from V and 5 bases from J, with 11 bases between. CDR3 length: 14 residues. Germline V gene data show CDR1 as SEHNR and CDR2 as FQNEAQ (reference sequence). In DNA form, the CDR3 reads TGTGCCAGCAGCTACGGGAGTACCAATGAAAAACTGTTTTTT. Protein product: CASSYGSTNEKLFF.

The chain carries TRBV5-5 and TRBJ2-7; tentatively, D is TRBD1 (5 bases). The ends were cut back, 0 bases at V and 0 bases at J, with 7 bases in the middle. CDR3 length equals 14 residues. Germline V gene sequence: CDR1 SGHKS, CDR2 YYEKEE (reference sequence). DNA of the CDR3: TGTGCCAGCAGCTTGGGGGGCGACTCCTACGAGCAGTACTTC. Its translation: CASSLGGDSYEQYF.

The J gene is TRBJ1-3, the V gene TRBV30; D uncertain. Germline CDR1 reads GTSNPN; CDR2 reads SVGIG (reference sequence). The germline V and J ends were trimmed by 3 bases and 0 bases, with 9 bases remaining between them. This CDR3 is 14 amino acids long. The CDR3 region has the DNA TGTGCCTGGAGCCTAGCCCTCTCTGGAAACACCATATATTTT. As protein: CAWSLALSGNTIYF.

This sequence joins TRBV7-2 and TRBJ2-5, with D maybe TRBD1 (6 bases). Germline loops: CDR1 SGHTA, CDR2 FQGNSA. The CDR3 is 17 amino acids. Trimming removed 2 bases from V and 4 bases from J, with 20 bases in between. The CDR3 loop is CASSLTSSPGQRETQYF. The DNA for the CDR3 is TGTGCCAGCAGCTTAACCTCCTCTCCGGGACAACGAGAGACCCAGTACTTC.

The chain joins TRBV25-1 to TRBJ1-2; D is unclear. V was clipped by 1 base and J by 0 bases, with 3 bases between them. Germline CDR1 is MGHDK and CDR2 is SYGVNS. This CDR3 has 13 residues. CDR3 coding DNA: TGTGCCAGCAGTGAATCGGCTAACTATGGCTACACCTTC. Its protein product is CASSESANYGYTF.

The chain employs TRBV4-1 and TRBJ2-5, with 11 bases aligning to TRBD1. Germline V gives CDR1 MGHRA, CDR2 YSYEKL. The CDR3 runs to 15 residues. Losses at the gene ends were 7 bases for V and 5 bases for J; bases not matched to a gene: 9. This chain's CDR3 is CASNHPGQGEETQYF. In nucleotides, the CDR3 is TGCGCCAGCAATCACCCGGGACAGGGGGAGGAGACCCAGTACTTC.

This rearrangement joins TRBV10-3 to TRBJ2-7; TRBD2 might be the D (5 bases). The CDR3 loop spans 15 amino acids. In germline, CDR1 is ENHRY, CDR2 SYGVKD. Trimming shortened V by 2 bases and J by 0 bases, and 11 bases separated the two germline ends. The CDR3 nucleotides read TGTGCCATCAGTGAGGCTCGGGGTCCCTCCTACGAGCAGTACTTC. Translating gives CAISEARGPSYEQYF.

The J gene is TRBJ1-2, the V gene TRBV11-2; 7 bases are shared with TRBD1. The CDR3 covers 12 residues. The junction had 5 bases not matched to a gene; V was cut back by 5 bases and J by 8 bases. Germline assignment: CDR1 SGHAT and CDR2 FQNNGV. The chain's CDR3 is CASSQEGAGYTF. DNA for the CDR3: TGTGCCAGCAGCCAAGAGGGGGCCGGCTACACCTTC.

This clone was counted only a few times. The chain carries TRBV6-1 and TRBJ1-5, with D possibly TRBD1 on 6 matching bases. The V end lost 2 bases, the J end lost 1 base, and 15 bases lay between the germline ends. The CDR3 is 17 residues long. Germline-derived CDR1 and CDR2 are MNHNS and SASEGT. The CDR3 nucleotides are TGTGCCAGCAGTGAACGTAGGTCAGGGGCGAGCAATCAGCCCCAGCATTTT. This codes for CASSERRSGASNQPQHF.

The chain links TRBV10-3 to TRBJ1-6, with D tentatively TRBD1 (6 bases). Trimming pared 5 bases from V and 13 bases from J, leaving 24 bases between. This CDR3 contains 16 residues. Germline assignment: CDR1 ENHRY and CDR2 SYGVKD. The CDR3 DNA sequence: TGTGCCATCAGTTTACTCGCCCGGGACAAGCCGTCCCCCCTCCACTTT. Protein product: CAISLLARDKPSPLHF.

The chain employs TRBV25-1 and TRBJ2-4; no definite D call. V gave up 3 bases and J gave up 7 bases, with 7 bases separating them. Germline V gene data show CDR1 as MGHDK and CDR2 as SYGVNS. The CDR3 extends over 12 amino acids. In DNA form, the CDR3 reads TGTGCCAGCAGTGACGACACGAACATTCAGTACTTC. Its translation: CASSDDTNIQYF. Combining the CDR3 with reference TRBV25-1 and TRBJ2-4 gives the whole variable domain EADIYQTPRYLVIGTGKKITLECSQTMGHDKMYWYQQDPGMELHLIHYSYGVNSTEKGDLSSESTVSRIRTEHFPLTLESARPSHTSQYLCASSDDTNIQYFGAGTRLSVL.